This T cell receptor (beta chain) was sequenced for a study of shared clonotypes between healthy human individuals. CDR1 is SGHAT, CDR2 FQNNGV, per germline. This CDR3 spans 18 amino acids. After removal of 2 bases from V and 0 bases from J, the junction contained 9 bases not matched to a gene. Each donor was a Caucasian adult residing in Nashville, Tennessee. Every subset had its genomic DNA shared out evenly among several immunoSEQ plates. Data came from immunoSEQ multiplex PCR; TCRdb stores just in-frame clones and leaves some out. The top ten clones hold approximately 0.41% of a sample with roughly 2.2 million clones, about 90% of them seen once.

Material for sequencing was naive CD4+ T cells from PBMCs. Subset meaning: CD45RA+ positively selected. This chain uses TRBV11-2 with TRBJ2-2; 7 bases are a match to TRBD2. This receptor was obtained from a man younger than 30 in good health. Some clones in this sample may be carry-over from other donors' samples. The chain's CDR3 is CASSLWASGAPNTGELFF. CDR3 nucleotide sequence: TGTGCCAGCAGCTTATGGGCTAGCGGAGCCCCGAACACCGGGGAGCTGTTTTTT. The entire variable domain, with the rest obtained from reference TRBV11-2 and TRBJ2-2, is as follows: EAGVAQSPRYKIIEKRQSVAFWCNPISGHATLYWYQQILGQGPKLLIQFQNNGVVDDSQLPKDRFSAERLKGVDSTLKIQPAKLEDSAVYLCASSLWASGAPNTGELFFGEGSRLTVL.